The source of this T cell receptor (beta chain) is a study of T-cell memory formation after mild COVID-19. After 5'RACE with constant-segment primers, TCR alpha and TCR beta cDNA libraries carrying sample barcodes and UMIs were obtained. TCRdb processed the 5' RACE reads anew with MiXCR; each CDR3 protein has one entry. The sample lists about 190,000 distinct CDR3 sequences, around 27% occurring once. This clonotype was counted between two and nine times. Trimming pared 0 bases from V and 1 base from J, leaving 15 bases between. This CDR3 comprises 16 residues. Germline-derived CDR1 and CDR2 are DFQATT and SNEGSKA (reference sequence).

The chain combines TRBV20-1 with TRBJ1-2, with D unclear. The sample taken for sequencing was PBMCs or a T cell subset sorted from them (not recorded which). The sequence derives from an adult woman who had mild COVID-19 (a few samples of this study predate the infection). Cell type and time point are not known. CDR3 bases: TGCAGTGCTAGAGATATCACCCCATGGTTTAACTATGGCTACACCTTC. It encodes CSARDITPWFNYGYTF.